This T cell receptor (beta chain) was captured by sequencing in a study of CXCR3-negative and CXCR3-positive naive CD8 T cells. Study as a whole: Some 150 million TRB reads were obtained in total, which works out to about 1.5 +/- 0.3 million per library.

General study findings and limits: The TRB CDR3s that CXCR3-positive naive cells carried were more hydrophobic than those of CXCR3-negative naive cells. Both naive subsets had comparably high diversity; memory CD8+ cells much lower.

Carrying UMI labels, the TRB cDNA libraries were prepared through 5' RACE. TCRdb reworked the 5' RACE reads into one entry per CDR3 protein, no DNA. Its listing shows around 88,000 distinct CDR3 sequences. The CDR3 extends over 12 amino acids. Per germline, CDR1 MDHEN and CDR2 SYDVKM. Regarding this clonotype: Its specificity is unknown.

The gene calls are TRBV28 and TRBJ1-2; TCRdb outputs TRBD1, but without DNA this stays unchecked. Material for sequencing was naive CXCR3+ CD8+ T cells from blood. The subset here: CD45RO-CCR7+CD27+CD95- naive CD8+ T cells expressing CXCR3 (TNR3+). This sequence originates from a human donor in good health. Some clones in this sample may be carry-over from other donors' samples. This CDR3 reads CATRLGGAGYTF.